What follows are 32 T cell receptor beta chains derived from one specimen sequenced in a study of metastatic and nonmetastatic thyroid tumors. No patient had received any treatment before thyroid surgery. With MiXCR, TCRdb called clones anew from the PCR reads. This table holds 33,000 or so clones, 7% to 8% found once. Sequencing was done on a sample of blood. These receptors all stem from a female donor with papillary thyroid cancer or a benign thyroid nodule (not recorded which). Some clones in this sample may be carry-over from other donors' samples.

The CDR3 spells CASSFGEDSNEQFF. DNA of the CDR3: TGCGCCAGCAGCTTTGGAGAGGACAGCAACGAGCAGTTCTTC. The chain couples TRBV5-1 to TRBJ2-1; maybe TRBD1 (6 bases). V was shortened by 2 bases and J by 10 bases, with 16 bases between the two germline ends. The CDR3 contains 14 residues. The germline V gene has CDR1 SGHRS and CDR2 YFSETQ.

This clone was seen ten or more times. The J gene is TRBJ2-1, the V gene TRBV19, with 9 bases aligning to TRBD2. The CDR3 sequence is 15 residues long. Trimming removed 3 bases from V and 8 bases from J; junction bases left unmatched: 8. In germline, CDR1 is LNHDA, CDR2 SQIVND (reference sequence). CDR3 coding DNA: TGTGCCAGTAGTATGAGGCGGGAGGGCCGCGATGAGCAGTTCTTC. This codes for CASSMRREGRDEQFF. The full variable domain, with the rest looked up from reference TRBV19 and TRBJ2-1, is DGGITQSPKYLFRKEGQNVTLSCEQNLNHDAMYWYRQDPGQGLRLIYYSQIVNDFQKGDIAEGYSVSREKKESFPLTVTSAQKNPTAFYLCASSMRREGRDEQFFGPGTRLTVL.

This clone has ten or more counts. This rearrangement joins TRBV7-9 to TRBJ1-5, with D hard to call. Trimming removed 0 bases from V and 7 bases from J, with 7 bases in between. Germline loops: CDR1 SEHNR, CDR2 FQNEAQ (reference sequence). There are 13 residues in the CDR3. CDR3 coding DNA: TGTGCCAGCAGCTTAGCGCTCGACCAGCCCCAGCATTTT. This codes for CASSLALDQPQHF.

This clone was observed many times. V is TRBV19 and J is TRBJ1-2, with a tentative D call TRBD1 (6 bases). The V and J ends lost 3 bases and 5 bases respectively, with 13 bases between them. Germline V gene sequence: CDR1 LNHDA, CDR2 SQIVND (reference sequence). CDR3 length: 14 residues. CDR3 sequence reads: CASSMTGRVYGYTF. As DNA, the CDR3 is TGTGCCAGTAGTATGACAGGCAGGGTTTATGGCTACACCTTC. Full variable domain (outside the CDR3, taken from reference TRBV19 and TRBJ1-2): DGGITQSPKYLFRKEGQNVTLSCEQNLNHDAMYWYRQDPGQGLRLIYYSQIVNDFQKGDIAEGYSVSREKKESFPLTVTSAQKNPTAFYLCASSMTGRVYGYTFGSGTRLTVV.

This clone was recorded at least ten times. The genes are TRBV12-3 or TRBV12-4 and TRBJ1-2; 7 bases line up with TRBD1. The CDR3 is 15 residues long. Trimming cost V 6 bases and J 3 bases; bases outside gene matches: 10. The CDR3 sequence is CASSLTWDRHYGYTF. The CDR3 DNA reads TGTGCCAGCAGCCTAACTTGGGACAGACACTATGGCTACACCTTC.

This clone showed up many times. This chain links TRBV11-2 with TRBJ1-6; 7 bases are shared with TRBD1. The V segment lost 5 bases and the J segment 7 bases; nucleotides outside the gene matches: 5. The CDR3 loop spans 14 amino acids. Germline V lookup: CDR1 SGHAT, CDR2 FQNNGV. The CDR3 DNA reads TGTGCCAGCAGCCCGGGGACAGAAAATTCACCCCTCCACTTT. Translating it yields CASSPGTENSPLHF. Full variable domain (remainder filled in from reference TRBV11-2 and TRBJ1-6): EAGVAQSPRYKIIEKRQSVAFWCNPISGHATLYWYQQILGQGPKLLIQFQNNGVVDDSQLPKDRFSAERLKGVDSTLKIQPAKLEDSAVYLCASSPGTENSPLHFGNGTRLTVT.

This clone has a count of ten or more. The chain combines TRBV6-2 or TRBV6-3 with TRBJ2-1; D remains ambiguous. V was pared by 2 bases and J by 7 bases, with 9 bases between. Germline CDR1 is MNHEY and CDR2 is SVGEGT. The CDR3 consists of 13 residues. This CDR3 is CASSYKRMNEQFF. The CDR3 DNA is TGTGCCAGCAGTTACAAGCGTATGAATGAGCAGTTCTTC.

This clone was seen a handful of times. A clone one base away is much larger, so this may be a read error. The chain uses TRBV7-9 and TRBJ2-7, with 10 bases fitting TRBD1. Per the germline V gene, CDR1 is SEHNR and CDR2 is FQNEAQ (reference sequence). Germline trimming cut 5 bases from V and 8 bases from J; bases unmatched to any gene: 6. The CDR3 is made up of 13 amino acids. The CDR3 loop is CASSPDRGGKQYF. CDR3 in DNA: TGTGCCAGCAGCCCGGACAGGGGGGGCAAGCAGTACTTC.

At least ten counts were recorded for this clone. Other DNA sequences in this specimen translate into the identical CDR3. This chain joins TRBV20-1 and TRBJ2-3; D gene uncertain. This CDR3 is 12 amino acids long. Germline V CDR1 and CDR2: DFQATT, SNEGSKA (reference sequence). The V end was cut by 6 bases, the J end by 4 bases, with 11 bases between. CDR3 loop: CSASPLADTQYF. CDR3 nucleotides: TGCAGTGCCAGTCCCCTGGCAGATACGCAGTATTTT.

This clone has ten or more counts. The genes are TRBV27 and TRBJ2-7; 8 bases fit TRBD2. This CDR3 comprises 16 residues. The ends lost 5 bases at V and 4 bases at J; junction bases unmatched: 13. The germline gives CDR1 MNHEY, CDR2 SMNVEV (reference sequence). This CDR3 is CASSVDTGTRFYEQYF. The CDR3 bases are TGTGCCAGCAGTGTCGATACCGGGACTAGATTTTACGAGCAGTACTTC.

At least ten counts were recorded for this clone. The V gene is TRBV12-3 or TRBV12-4, the J gene TRBJ2-1; D unresolved. The CDR3 is made up of 11 amino acids. Trimming shortened V by 5 bases and J by 9 bases, and 8 bases separated the two germline ends. The chain's CDR3 is CASSPGGEQFF. For the CDR3, the DNA is TGTGCCAGCAGTCCCGGTGGTGAGCAGTTCTTC.

This clone was counted at least ten times. The chain is built from TRBV24-1 and TRBJ2-3; D might be TRBD2 (6 bases). The CDR3 totals 15 residues. Trimming removed 2 bases at V and 4 bases at J, with 12 bases between. CDR1 and CDR2 from the germline V gene are KGHDR and SFDVKD. CDR3 coding DNA: TGTGCCACCAGTGATTCGGGGGAGGTGGCAGATACGCAGTATTTT. Protein sequence: CATSDSGEVADTQYF.

This clone has at least ten counts. One junction end does not reproduce the germline sequence, and a read error may be involved. Other DNA sequences in this sample translate to the same CDR3. The chain has TRBV24-1 and TRBJ2-2; 8 bases align to TRBD1. The germline V gene encodes CDR1 KGHDR and CDR2 SFDVKD. This CDR3 spans 14 amino acids. CDR3 DNA: TGTGCCACCAGCAGACAGGGGAACACCGGAGAGCTGTTTTTT. It codes for CATSRQGNTGELFF.

This clone came up many times. This sequence joins TRBV29-1 and TRBJ2-3; 7 bases are shared with TRBD1. The CDR3 contains 14 residues. Germline lookup yields CDR1 SQVTM and CDR2 ANQGSEA. V shed 4 bases, J shed 2 bases, and the junction held 6 bases outside the gene matches. CDR3 sequence reads: CSVAAGTATDTQYF. CDR3 nucleotides: TGCAGCGTTGCCGCCGGGACAGCCACAGATACGCAGTATTTT.

This clone was recorded a few times. The chain combines TRBV20-1 with TRBJ2-5; tentatively, D is TRBD2 (5 bases). The CDR3 sequence is 14 residues long. V lost 7 bases to trimming and J lost 4 bases, with 19 bases between them. Per the germline V gene, CDR1 is DFQATT and CDR2 is SNEGSKA (reference sequence). For the CDR3, the DNA is TGCAGTGTTCAGAGTTCCGGGATTCGAGAGACCCAGTACTTC. Translation gives CSVQSSGIRETQYF.

This clone showed up many times. This sequence joins TRBV7-2 and TRBJ2-1; D ambiguous. The length of the CDR3 is 11 residues. Germline V lookup: CDR1 SGHTA, CDR2 FQGNSA. Trimming removed 6 bases from V and 1 base from J, with 1 base in between. The CDR3 DNA is TGTGCCAGCAGGTCCTACAATGAGCAGTTCTTC. This translates into CASRSYNEQFF.

This clone showed up many times. V gene TRBV14 combines with J gene TRBJ2-1, with TRBD2 matching over 10 bases. The CDR3 has 16 residues. The germline V gene encodes CDR1 SGHDN and CDR2 FVKESK. The V segment lost 4 bases and the J segment 7 bases; nucleotides outside the gene matches: 10. The CDR3 bases are TGTGCCAGCAGCCGAGTCAGCGGGGGGGCCGGTAATGAGCAGTTCTTC. Translated, it gives CASSRVSGGAGNEQFF.

This clone was counted at least ten times. The chain uses TRBV20-1 and TRBJ1-4, with TRBD1 matching 7 bases. Per germline, CDR1 DFQATT and CDR2 SNEGSKA (reference sequence). The V gene end was trimmed by 6 bases and the J gene end by 0 bases; junction bases not matched to a gene: 4. CDR3 length: 14 amino acids. The CDR3 loop is CSAPGGSTNEKLFF. In DNA, the CDR3 is TGCAGTGCCCCAGGGGGGTCAACTAATGAAAAACTGTTTTTT.

Remarks on this clone: A much larger clone sits a single nucleotide away, making a read error possible. The rearrangement joins TRBV18 to TRBJ1-5, with TRBD1 matching over 7 bases. This CDR3 spans 16 amino acids. V was pared by 3 bases and J by 4 bases, with 9 bases of the junction left unmatched. Germline loops: CDR1 KGHSH, CDR2 LQKENI. CDR3 residues: CASSPVQGDSNQPQHF. The DNA of the CDR3 is TGTGCCAGCTCACCCGTGCAGGGGGACAGTAATCAGCCCCAGCATTTT.

The genes are TRBV9 and TRBJ2-1; D may match TRBD1 or TRBD2 (5 bases each). Trimming removed 0 bases from V and 4 bases from J, with 14 bases in between. Germline V CDR1 and CDR2: SGDLS, YYNGEE. This CDR3 has 16 residues. The CDR3 sequence is CASSVDPPGRYNEQFF. The DNA for the CDR3 is TGTGCCAGCAGCGTAGATCCCCCGGGACGTTACAATGAGCAGTTCTTC. Combining the CDR3 with reference TRBV9 and TRBJ2-1 gives the whole variable domain DSGVTQTPKHLITATGQRVTLRCSPRSGDLSVYWYQQSLDQGLQFLIQYYNGEERAKGNILERFSAQQFPDLHSELNLSSLELGDSALYFCASSVDPPGRYNEQFFGPGTRLTVL.

The sample holds many counts of this clone. The chain links TRBV6-1 to TRBJ2-7; 13 nucleotides agree with TRBD2. There are 16 residues in the CDR3. Per the germline V gene, CDR1 is MNHNS and CDR2 is SASEGT. V lost 5 bases, J lost 2 bases, and 6 bases stayed unmatched. CDR3: CASSSSGTSGTYEQYF. In nucleotides, the CDR3 is TGTGCCAGCAGTTCGTCCGGGACTAGCGGGACCTACGAGCAGTACTTC.

The chain has TRBV27 and TRBJ2-5; no reliable D call. CDR3 length: 11 amino acids. The V and J ends lost 5 bases and 8 bases respectively, with 9 bases between them. CDR1 and CDR2 from the germline V gene are MNHEY and SMNVEV (reference sequence). The CDR3 spells CASSQGDTQYF. DNA for the CDR3: TGTGCCAGCAGTCAAGGTGATACCCAGTACTTC.

This clone occurred many times. The rearrangement links TRBV20-1 to TRBJ2-1; 8 positions agree with TRBD2. The V and J ends lost 5 bases and 3 bases, in that order; junction bases with no gene match: 6. CDR3 length equals 14 residues. The V gene's germline CDR1 is DFQATT and CDR2 SNEGSKA (reference sequence). CDR3 DNA: TGCAGTGCTCTCCGGGGGGGAGGCTACAATGAGCAGTTCTTC. Protein: CSALRGGGYNEQFF.

This clone was recorded at least ten times. The rearrangement joins TRBV4-3 to TRBJ2-3; no firm D call. Trimming left V 4 bases short and J 6 bases short, with 11 bases between. This CDR3 region has 13 residues. Germline V gene data show CDR1 as LGHNA and CDR2 as YSLEER. The CDR3 is CASSLSTADTQYF. The CDR3 nucleotides are TGCGCCAGCAGCCTTTCGACGGCGGATACGCAGTATTTT.

This clone was observed at least ten times. V is TRBV9 and J is TRBJ2-3; weak D call: TRBD1 (6 bases). Trimming left V 9 bases short and J 4 bases short, with 15 bases between. The V gene's germline CDR1 is SGDLS and CDR2 YYNGEE. The CDR3 runs 13 residues. In nucleotides, the CDR3 is TGTGCCATCCCCCGGGACAACCCAGATACGCAGTATTTT. It codes for CAIPRDNPDTQYF.

CDR3 coding DNA: TGTGCCAGCAGGGGGTGGGAAGGGCCCAATGAGCAGTTCTTC. Encoded protein: CASRGWEGPNEQFF. The chain couples TRBV27 to TRBJ2-1; no definite D call. CDR1 and CDR2 from the germline V gene are MNHEY and SMNVEV (reference sequence). This CDR3 is built from 14 residues. Trimming removed 6 bases at V and 6 bases at J, with 15 bases between.

This clone was observed many times. Here the CDR3 reads CASSLFAGGSPFYEQYF. CDR3 nucleotide sequence: TGTGCCAGCAGCCTCTTTGCGGGAGGGTCGCCATTCTACGAGCAGTACTTC. The genes are TRBV3-1 and TRBJ2-7; 9 bases match TRBD2. The CDR3 is 17 amino acids. The V gene end was trimmed by 4 bases and the J gene end by 3 bases; junction bases not matched to a gene: 13. Germline V lookup: CDR1 LGHDT, CDR2 YNNKEL (reference sequence).

This clone has a count of ten or more. This chain joins TRBV18 and TRBJ1-3, with no clear D. CDR1 is KGHSH, CDR2 LQKENI, per germline. V lost 1 base and J 3 bases, leaving 16 bases between the germline ends. The CDR3 is made up of 17 amino acids. The CDR3 coding sequence is TGTGCCAGCTCACCACGGCCGGGGTTCTCTTTTGGAAACACCATATATTTT. Translated, it gives CASSPRPGFSFGNTIYF.

This clone occurred many times. This sequence joins TRBV7-2 and TRBJ1-2, with D perhaps TRBD1 (6 bases). V lost 6 bases, J lost 8 bases, and 25 bases lay in between. Germline V gene lookup returns CDR1 SGHTA and CDR2 FQGNSA. The CDR3 is 16 residues long. The CDR3 sequence: CASSSQPHRVGGGYTF. CDR3 nucleotides: TGTGCCAGCAGTTCCCAGCCCCACAGGGTGGGGGGAGGCTACACCTTC.

In this sample, this clone turned up many times. This chain uses TRBV10-2 with TRBJ2-6; D gene unclear. V was pared by 6 bases and J by 4 bases, with 16 bases between. The CDR3 loop spans 16 amino acids. In germline, CDR1 is WSHSY, CDR2 SAAADI. CDR3 bases: TGCGCCAGCAGGTACAGCAGTTTGGGAGGGGCCAACGTCCTGACTTTC. It translates to CASRYSSLGGANVLTF.

By sample fraction, this clone is large (0.1 to 1%). The chain links TRBV6-2 or TRBV6-3 to TRBJ1-6, with 8 bases matching TRBD1. This CDR3 is built from 15 residues. Losses at the gene ends were 6 bases for V and 6 bases for J; bases not matched to a gene: 7. Germline CDR1 MNHEY, CDR2 SVGEGT. CDR3 nucleotides: TGTGCCAGCAGCCGACAGGGGTTAAGTAATTCACCCCTCCACTTT. Its translation: CASSRQGLSNSPLHF.

This clone was seen a handful of times. This chain uses TRBV5-6 with TRBJ1-2; D call uncertain. Germline V gene sequence: CDR1 SGHDT, CDR2 YYEEEE. The V gene lost 4 bases and the J gene lost 8 bases, with 12 bases spanning the gap. The CDR3 runs to 12 residues. CDR3 in DNA: TGTGCCAGCAGCCAAGGGTCGTGGGGCTACACCTTC. It specifies CASSQGSWGYTF.